The rows below give T cell receptor beta chains drawn from one sample of a study of T cells in Graves' hyperthyroidism and ophthalmopathy. TCRdb redid the calling of the multiplex PCR reads with MiXCR, one entry per CDR3 protein. The sample consists of 550,000 to 650,000 distinct CDR3 sequences, about 15% of them appearing once. Sequenced sample: blood. These receptors originate from a woman in her 30s with Graves' hyperthyroidism that later progressed to Graves' ophthalmopathy. The CDR3 runs from the conserved cysteine through the conserved F or W. Fields, in order: V gene, D gene, J gene, CDR3 protein. The D gene is left open where the match is weak.

TRBV20-1	.	TRBJ1-5	CSAKDKAGPQYSNQPQHF
TRBV15	TRBD2	TRBJ2-7	CATSRSRLAGDSYEQYF
TRBV7-3	TRBD2	TRBJ2-1	CASSNGVIAGVMKREQFF
TRBV12-3/TRBV12-4	TRBD1	TRBJ2-5	CASSPASTGGETQYF
TRBV13	.	TRBJ2-2	CASSSYQRALGPGELFF
TRBV7-9	TRBD1	TRBJ2-3	CASSHRDRRDTQYF
TRBV6-1	TRBD2	TRBJ2-6	CASSEVGGRASLSGANVLTF
TRBV24-1	TRBD2	TRBJ2-7	CATSGPGTSGYYEQYF
TRBV30	TRBD1	TRBJ2-7	CAWSSIQGAAYEQCF
TRBV7-2	.	TRBJ2-5	CASSRSQETQYF
TRBV11-3	.	TRBJ2-7	CASQTQPYEQYF
TRBV4-1	.	TRBJ2-7	CASSVTGPAYEQYF
TRBV19	TRBD1	TRBJ1-1	CASIGTVEMNTEAFF
TRBV30	.	TRBJ1-3	CACPQSGTKNTIYF
TRBV11-3	.	TRBJ2-7	CASSSGTRGPYYEQYF
TRBV29-1	.	TRBJ2-7	CSVGDFTYEQYF
TRBV27	TRBD1	TRBJ1-5	CASSVRGQSNQPQHF
TRBV7-2	TRBD2	TRBJ2-3	CASSPLFSGSGTDTQYF
TRBV6-5	.	TRBJ2-3	CASISTRIVSDTQYF